Shown below are 21 T cell receptor beta chains from a single sample sequenced in a study of cytomegalovirus exposure and HLA in healthy donors. Amplification used 60 Vbeta primers and 13 Jbeta primers. This table comes from immunoSEQ multiplex PCR, and its TCRdb copy is limited to in-frame clones, with some not included. The sample yields roughly 200,000 clones, 79% seen once. The sequenced sample was PBMCs. Source of these receptors: a woman under 40 in good health and CMV-seropositive.

The rearrangement joins TRBV4-3 to TRBJ2-7; TRBD2 matches 10 bases. Germline V gene sequence: CDR1 LGHNA, CDR2 YSLEER. The V segment lost 0 bases and the J segment 4 bases; nucleotides outside the gene matches: 9. This CDR3 has 17 residues. The CDR3 reads CASSQDGPSGSIYEQYF. The CDR3 DNA follows: TGCGCCAGCAGCCAAGATGGACCTAGCGGGAGTATATACGAGCAGTACTTC.

The chain couples TRBV29-1 to TRBJ1-2; possible D gene TRBD1, 6 bases. The CDR3 consists of 12 residues. Germline values: CDR1 SQVTM, CDR2 ANQGSEA. Trimming took off 8 bases at V and 4 bases at J, with 14 bases between the two ends. CDR3 residues: CSSRTELYGYTF. CDR3 bases: TGCAGCTCCAGGACAGAGCTCTATGGCTACACCTTC.

There are a few counts of this clone. This chain joins TRBV5-1 and TRBJ2-5; TRBD1 matches at 7 bases. CDR3 length: 12 amino acids. V lost 7 bases, J lost 4 bases, and 4 bases stayed unmatched. The V gene's germline CDR1 is SGHRS and CDR2 YFSETQ. The CDR3 bases are TGCGCCAGCGCCCGGGACAGAGAGACCCAGTACTTC. Translated: CASARDRETQYF. The full variable domain, in which reference TRBV5-1 and TRBJ2-5 provide the parts outside the CDR3, is KAGVTQTPRYLIKTRGQQVTLSCSPISGHRSVSWYQQTPGQGLQFLFEYFSETQRNKGNFPGRFSGRQFSNSRSEMNVSTLELGDSALYLCASARDRETQYFGPGTRLLVL.

The chain combines TRBV29-1 with TRBJ2-1; D possibly corresponds to TRBD2 (6 bases). Germline V gene data show CDR1 as SQVTM and CDR2 as ANQGSEA. V was shortened by 7 bases and J by 4 bases, with 14 bases between the two germline ends. CDR3 length: 13 amino acids. CDR3 coding DNA: TGCAGCGGGGGGGTCGGGCCATACAATGAGCAGTTCTTC. It encodes CSGGVGPYNEQFF.

This clone was observed a few times. This chain joins TRBV5-1 and TRBJ2-1; 10 bases match TRBD2. Looked up from germline, CDR1 is SGHRS and CDR2 is YFSETQ. This CDR3 contains 16 residues. J was trimmed by 4 bases and V by 4 bases; bases with no gene match: 8. The DNA of the CDR3 is TGCGCCAGCAGCCTCATCCCGGGACTAGCGTACAATGAGCAGTTCTTC. Encoded protein: CASSLIPGLAYNEQFF.

The J gene is TRBJ2-7, the V gene TRBV13, with 11 bases matching TRBD1. The trim removed 3 bases at V and 6 bases at J, leaving 4 bases unmatched. Germline V gene lookup returns CDR1 PRHDT and CDR2 FYEKMQ (reference sequence). The CDR3 sequence is 14 residues long. The CDR3 coding sequence is TGTGCCAGCAGCTTCAGGACAGGGGGCGTCGAGCAGTACTTC. It translates to CASSFRTGGVEQYF.

The chain carries TRBV7-9 and TRBJ1-2, with 9 positions matching TRBD1. The CDR3 length is 14 residues. V was clipped by 5 bases and J by 5 bases; unmatched bases: 6. Germline values: CDR1 SEHNR, CDR2 FQNEAQ (reference sequence). The CDR3 DNA is TGTGCCAGCAGCCCTAGGGACAGGGTGTATGGCTACACCTTC. Encoded protein: CASSPRDRVYGYTF.

V usage is TRBV7-2 and J usage is TRBJ2-4; 9 bases fit TRBD1. The germline gives CDR1 SGHTA, CDR2 FQGNSA. V shed 4 bases and J 13 bases; nucleotides not matched to a gene: 5. This CDR3 spans 12 amino acids. Here the CDR3 reads CASSSPGQGQYF. The CDR3 nucleotides are TGTGCCAGCAGCTCCCCTGGACAGGGGCAGTACTTC.

The chain links TRBV7-2 to TRBJ2-3; 13 bases align to TRBD2. The germline V gene encodes CDR1 SGHTA and CDR2 FQGNSA. CDR3 length: 14 residues. The V gene end was trimmed by 5 bases and the J gene end by 9 bases; junction bases not matched to a gene: 5. Here the CDR3 DNA reads TGTGCCAGCAGCACGACTAGCGGGGGGAGCACGCAGTATTTT. Protein: CASSTTSGGSTQYF.

The chain couples TRBV27 to TRBJ2-2; TRBD2 matches 9 bases. With V trimmed by 9 bases and J by 4 bases, 6 bases remained unmatched. Germline-derived CDR1 and CDR2 are MNHEY and SMNVEV (reference sequence). This CDR3 comprises 14 residues. Here the CDR3 DNA reads TGTGCCAGTGCCGTAGCGGGAGTCACCGGGGAGCTGTTTTTT. It encodes CASAVAGVTGELFF.

The chain has TRBV7-6 and TRBJ2-7, with D perhaps matching TRBD1 (5 bases). Germline CDR1 reads SGHVS; CDR2 reads FNYEAQ. This CDR3 contains 14 residues. V lost 2 bases, J lost 3 bases, and 11 bases lay in between. DNA of the CDR3: TGTGCCAGCAGCTTACCACAGGCCGGCTACGAGCAGTACTTC. Translated: CASSLPQAGYEQYF.

The chain employs TRBV6-1 and TRBJ2-4; D is possibly TRBD1 (6 bases). Germline V lookup: CDR1 MNHNS, CDR2 SASEGT. The CDR3 covers 15 residues. Trimming pared 6 bases from V and 5 bases from J, leaving 17 bases between. In nucleotides, the CDR3 is TGTGCCAGCAGAAGTTTCGGGTCAGGGGAAAACATTCAGTACTTC. Translation: CASRSFGSGENIQYF.

The genes are TRBV11-2 and TRBJ2-3; TRBD2 matches 10 bases. Germline lookup yields CDR1 SGHAT and CDR2 FQNNGV. The CDR3 contains 15 residues. With 3 bases clipped from V and 6 bases from J, the junction kept 6 bases outside the gene matches. CDR3 in DNA: TGTGCCAGCAGCTTCAGAGCGGGGGGGCGGGATACGCAGTATTTT. Its translation: CASSFRAGGRDTQYF.

This clone has only one observation. The chain combines TRBV10-2 with TRBJ1-5, with D possibly matching TRBD1 (6 bases). Per germline, CDR1 WSHSY and CDR2 SAAADI. Trimming took 1 base from V and 0 from J, leaving 7 bases between them. This CDR3 has 15 amino acids. The CDR3 loop is CASSEWGPSNQPQHF. The CDR3 bases are TGCGCCAGCAGTGAGTGGGGGCCTAGCAATCAGCCCCAGCATTTT.

The V call is TRBV5-4, the J call TRBJ1-1; the match to TRBD1 covers 8 bases. This CDR3 has 14 residues. The germline V gene has CDR1 SGHNT and CDR2 YYREEE (reference sequence). V lost 2 bases, J lost 4 bases, and 4 bases stayed unmatched. The CDR3: CASSFQGAGTEAFF. The DNA of the CDR3 is TGTGCCAGCAGCTTTCAGGGGGCGGGCACTGAAGCTTTCTTT.

Worth noting for this clone: Other nucleotide sequences from this sample produce the same CDR3. The chain is built from TRBV7-2 and TRBJ2-5; TRBD2 matches 13 bases. V dropped 4 bases and J dropped 4; count of bases not matched to a gene: 3. Germline V gene lookup returns CDR1 SGHTA and CDR2 FQGNSA. CDR3 length: 15 amino acids. CDR3 nucleotides: TGTGCCAGCAGCTCCGGACTAGCGGGAGCAGAGACCCAGTACTTC. Its protein product is CASSSGLAGAETQYF.

The V and J genes are TRBV18 and TRBJ1-1; no reliable D call. Germline assignment: CDR1 KGHSH and CDR2 LQKENI. The CDR3 has 15 residues. Deletions cut 6 bases from V and 3 bases from J, with 17 bases between. The CDR3 coding sequence is TGTGCCAGCTCCCGGCTCCAGAGGTATGACACTGAAGCTTTCTTT. The encoded protein is CASSRLQRYDTEAFF.

In this sample, this clone turned up once. The J gene is TRBJ2-5, the V gene TRBV7-2; 9 bases fit TRBD1. The length of the CDR3 is 17 residues. Trimming cost V 0 bases and J 5 bases; bases outside gene matches: 10. The germline gives CDR1 SGHTA, CDR2 FQGNSA. CDR3 loop: CASSLAGTGLFMETQYF. The CDR3 region has the DNA TGTGCCAGCAGCTTAGCAGGGACAGGGTTGTTTATGGAGACCCAGTACTTC. Using reference TRBV7-2 and TRBJ2-5 for the parts outside the CDR3, the full variable domain is GAGVSQSPSNKVTEKGKDVELRCDPISGHTALYWYRQSLGQGLEFLIYFQGNSAPDKSGLPSDRFSAERTGGSVSTLTIQRTQQEDSAVYLCASSLAGTGLFMETQYFGPGTRLLVL.

This sequence joins TRBV10-2 and TRBJ2-7; unclear D gene. Germline CDR1 WSHSY, CDR2 SAAADI. Trimming stripped 3 bases from V and 5 bases from J, with 8 bases between. This CDR3 comprises 12 residues. CDR3 residues: CASSDRNDEQYF. CDR3 sequence (DNA): TGCGCCAGCAGTGACAGGAACGACGAGCAGTACTTC.

The gene calls are TRBV29-1 and TRBJ1-2; maybe TRBD1 (5 bases). Trimming took off 5 bases at V and 8 bases at J, with 24 bases between the two ends. The CDR3 totals 15 residues. CDR1 is SQVTM, CDR2 ANQGSEA, per germline. The CDR3, as DNA: TGCAGCGTTATACCACCCCTACTGACAGTTCAGGGCTACACCTTC. This encodes CSVIPPLLTVQGYTF. Variable domain in full (rest from reference TRBV29-1 and TRBJ1-2): SAVISQKPSRDICQRGTSLTIQCQVDSQVTMMFWYRQQPGQSLTLIATANQGSEATYESGFVIDKFPISRPNLTFSTLTVSNMSPEDSSIYLCSVIPPLLTVQGYTFGSGTRLTVV.

The V and J genes are TRBV2 and TRBJ1-3, with a possible D match to TRBD1 (5 bases). Germline values: CDR1 SNHLY, CDR2 FYNNEI. This CDR3 is built from 17 residues. Trimming stripped 2 bases from V and 0 bases from J, with 14 bases between. The chain's CDR3 is CASSERGGGFSGNTIYF. The CDR3, as DNA: TGTGCCAGCAGTGAAAGGGGCGGAGGGTTCTCTGGAAACACCATATATTTT.